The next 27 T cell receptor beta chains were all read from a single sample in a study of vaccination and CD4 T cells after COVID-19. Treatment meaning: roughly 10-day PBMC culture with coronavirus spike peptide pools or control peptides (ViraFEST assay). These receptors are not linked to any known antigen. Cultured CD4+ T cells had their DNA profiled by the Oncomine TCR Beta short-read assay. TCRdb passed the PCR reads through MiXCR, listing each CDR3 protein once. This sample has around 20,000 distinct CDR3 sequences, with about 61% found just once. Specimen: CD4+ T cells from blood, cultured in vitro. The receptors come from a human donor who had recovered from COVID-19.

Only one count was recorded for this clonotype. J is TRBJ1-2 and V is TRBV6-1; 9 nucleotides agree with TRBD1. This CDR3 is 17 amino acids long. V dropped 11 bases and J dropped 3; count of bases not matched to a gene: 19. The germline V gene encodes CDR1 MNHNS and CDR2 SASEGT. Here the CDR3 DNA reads TGTGCCTCTAATCCCCGGGACAGGGTCGGATCTCACTATGGCTACACCTTC. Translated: CASNPRDRVGSHYGYTF.

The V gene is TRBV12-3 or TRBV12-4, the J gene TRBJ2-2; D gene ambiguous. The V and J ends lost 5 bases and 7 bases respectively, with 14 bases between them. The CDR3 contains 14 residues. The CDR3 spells CASSKTTPVGELFF. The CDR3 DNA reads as TGTGCCAGCAGTAAGACAACGCCGGTCGGGGAGCTGTTTTTT.

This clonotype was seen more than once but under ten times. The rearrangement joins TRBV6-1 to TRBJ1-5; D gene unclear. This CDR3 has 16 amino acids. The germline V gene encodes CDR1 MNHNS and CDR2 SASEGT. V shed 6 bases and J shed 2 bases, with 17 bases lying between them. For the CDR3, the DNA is TGTGCCAGCAGCCGAACTCACATGGCCCGCAATCAGCCCCAGCATTTT. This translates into CASSRTHMARNQPQHF.

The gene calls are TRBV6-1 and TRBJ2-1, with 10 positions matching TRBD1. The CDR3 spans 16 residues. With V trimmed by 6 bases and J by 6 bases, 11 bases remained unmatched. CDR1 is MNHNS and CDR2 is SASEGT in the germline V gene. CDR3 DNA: TGTGCCAGCAGAAACGGGGGGACAGGGGTTGGCAATGAGCAGTTCTTC. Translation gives CASRNGGTGVGNEQFF.

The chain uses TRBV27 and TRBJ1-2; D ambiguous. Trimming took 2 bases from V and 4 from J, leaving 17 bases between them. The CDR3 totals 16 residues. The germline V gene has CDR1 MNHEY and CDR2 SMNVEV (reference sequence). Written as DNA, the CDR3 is TGTGCCAGCAGTTTAAATTCACGGGGTCTAGCCTATGGCTACACCTTC. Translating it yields CASSLNSRGLAYGYTF.

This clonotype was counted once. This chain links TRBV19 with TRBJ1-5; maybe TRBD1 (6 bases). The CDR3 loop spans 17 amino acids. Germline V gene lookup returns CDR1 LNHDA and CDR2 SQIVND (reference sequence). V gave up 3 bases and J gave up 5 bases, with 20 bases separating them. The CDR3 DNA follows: TGTGCCAGTAGTATGGATCTTAGGGGCAGGGGCTATCAGCCCCAGCATTTT. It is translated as CASSMDLRGRGYQPQHF.

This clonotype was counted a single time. The CDR3 sequence: CASSLLAGAGELFF. The CDR3 nucleotides are TGTGCCAGCAGCTTACTAGCGGGAGCCGGGGAGCTGTTTTTT. The chain has TRBV7-6 and TRBJ2-2; 10 nucleotides align to TRBD2. The CDR3 extends over 14 amino acids. V lost 2 bases and J lost 6; bases outside the gene matches: 0. CDR1 and CDR2 (germline): SGHVS, FNYEAQ.

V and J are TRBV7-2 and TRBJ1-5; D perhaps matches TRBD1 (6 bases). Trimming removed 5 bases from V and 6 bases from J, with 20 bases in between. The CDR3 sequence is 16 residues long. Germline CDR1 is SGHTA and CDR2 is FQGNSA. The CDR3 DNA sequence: TGTGCCAGCAGCCCCACGCCCCAGGGGCGCCGTCAGCCCCAGCATTTT. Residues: CASSPTPQGRRQPQHF.

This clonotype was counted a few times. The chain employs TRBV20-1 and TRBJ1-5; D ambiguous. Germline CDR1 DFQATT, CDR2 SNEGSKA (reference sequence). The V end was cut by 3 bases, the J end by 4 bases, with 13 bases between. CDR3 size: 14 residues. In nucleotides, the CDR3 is TGCAGTGCTAGCGGAGGTGCAGCGAATCAGCCCCAGCATTTT. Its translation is CSASGGAANQPQHF.

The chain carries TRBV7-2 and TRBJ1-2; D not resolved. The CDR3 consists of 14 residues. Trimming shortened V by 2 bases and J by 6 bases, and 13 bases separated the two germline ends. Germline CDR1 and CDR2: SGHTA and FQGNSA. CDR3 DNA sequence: TGTGCCAGCAGCTTATACTCTTTGGGCGATGGCTACACCTTC. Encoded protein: CASSLYSLGDGYTF. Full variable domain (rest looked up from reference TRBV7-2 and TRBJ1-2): GAGVSQSPSNKVTEKGKDVELRCDPISGHTALYWYRQSLGQGLEFLIYFQGNSAPDKSGLPSDRFSAERTGGSVSTLTIQRTQQEDSAVYLCASSLYSLGDGYTFGSGTRLTVV.

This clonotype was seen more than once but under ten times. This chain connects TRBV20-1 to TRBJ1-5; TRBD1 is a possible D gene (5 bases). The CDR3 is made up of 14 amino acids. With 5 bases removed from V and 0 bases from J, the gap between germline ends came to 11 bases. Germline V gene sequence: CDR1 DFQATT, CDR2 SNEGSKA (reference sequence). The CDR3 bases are TGCAGTGCTGGGGGACGGTTTAGCAATCAGCCCCAGCATTTT. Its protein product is CSAGGRFSNQPQHF.

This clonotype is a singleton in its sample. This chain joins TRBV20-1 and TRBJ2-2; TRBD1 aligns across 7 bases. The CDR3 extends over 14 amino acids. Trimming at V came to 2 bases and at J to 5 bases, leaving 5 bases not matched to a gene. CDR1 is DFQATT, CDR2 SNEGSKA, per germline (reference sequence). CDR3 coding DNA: TGCAGTGCTAGACCGGGACAGCTTACCGGGGAGCTGTTTTTT. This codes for CSARPGQLTGELFF.

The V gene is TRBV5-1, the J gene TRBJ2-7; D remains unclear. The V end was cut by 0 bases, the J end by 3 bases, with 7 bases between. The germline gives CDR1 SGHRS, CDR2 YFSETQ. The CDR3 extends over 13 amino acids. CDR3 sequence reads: CASSLARSYEQYF. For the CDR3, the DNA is TGCGCCAGCAGCTTGGCCCGCAGCTACGAGCAGTACTTC. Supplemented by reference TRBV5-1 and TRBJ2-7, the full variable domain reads KAGVTQTPRYLIKTRGQQVTLSCSPISGHRSVSWYQQTPGQGLQFLFEYFSETQRNKGNFPGRFSGRQFSNSRSEMNVSTLELGDSALYLCASSLARSYEQYFGPGTRLTVT.

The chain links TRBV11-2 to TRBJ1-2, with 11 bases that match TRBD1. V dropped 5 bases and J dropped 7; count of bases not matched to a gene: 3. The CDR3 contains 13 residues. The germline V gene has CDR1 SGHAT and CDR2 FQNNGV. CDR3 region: CASSHGQGAGYTF. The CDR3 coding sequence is TGTGCCAGCAGCCATGGACAGGGGGCTGGCTACACCTTC.

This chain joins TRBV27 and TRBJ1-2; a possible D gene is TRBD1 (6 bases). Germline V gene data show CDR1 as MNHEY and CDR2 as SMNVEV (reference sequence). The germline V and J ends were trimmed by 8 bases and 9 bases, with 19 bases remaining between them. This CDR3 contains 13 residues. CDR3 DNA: TGTGCCAGCCGTGGGGGGCTGCTATTGCGCTACACCTTC. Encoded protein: CASRGGLLLRYTF.

CDR3 in DNA: TGTGCCAGCAGCTTAGACCCCCGACGGAACACTGAAGCTTTCTTT. This translates into CASSLDPRRNTEAFF. The chain employs TRBV11-2 and TRBJ1-1; D gene ambiguous. V was shortened by 0 bases and J by 1 base, with 9 bases between the two germline ends. The length of the CDR3 is 15 residues. Germline loops: CDR1 SGHAT, CDR2 FQNNGV.

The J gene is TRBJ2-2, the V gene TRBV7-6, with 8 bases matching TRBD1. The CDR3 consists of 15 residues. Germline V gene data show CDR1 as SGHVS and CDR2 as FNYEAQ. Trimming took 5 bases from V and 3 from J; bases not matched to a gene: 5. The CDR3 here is CASSPDRAHTGELFF. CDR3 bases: TGTGCCAGCAGCCCGGACAGGGCCCACACCGGGGAGCTGTTTTTT.

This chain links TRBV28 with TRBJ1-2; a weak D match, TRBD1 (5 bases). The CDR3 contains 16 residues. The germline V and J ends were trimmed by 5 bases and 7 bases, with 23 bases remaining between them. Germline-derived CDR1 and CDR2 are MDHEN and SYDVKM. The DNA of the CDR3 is TGTGCCAGCAGTCCCGGACAAGCCACAACAGGTCGTGGCTACACCTTC. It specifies CASSPGQATTGRGYTF.

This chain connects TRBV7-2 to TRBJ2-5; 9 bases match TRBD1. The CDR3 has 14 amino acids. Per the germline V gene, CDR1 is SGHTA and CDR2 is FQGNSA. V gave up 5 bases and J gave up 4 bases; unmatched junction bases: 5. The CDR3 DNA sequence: TGTGCCAGCAGCCCGGACAGGGGTAGAGAGACCCAGTACTTC. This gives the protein CASSPDRGRETQYF.

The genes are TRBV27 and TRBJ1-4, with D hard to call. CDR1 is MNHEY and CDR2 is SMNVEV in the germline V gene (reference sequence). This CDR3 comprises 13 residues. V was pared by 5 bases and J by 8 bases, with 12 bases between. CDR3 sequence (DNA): TGTGCCAGCAGTCGACGGCCAGAGGAAAAACTGTTTTTT. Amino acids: CASSRRPEEKLFF.

CDR3 in amino acids: CASSYDLGVPYNSPLHF. CDR3 sequence (DNA): TGTGCCAGCAGTTACGATTTGGGGGTACCCTATAATTCACCCCTCCACTTT. The gene calls are TRBV6-5 and TRBJ1-6; a possible D gene is TRBD1 (5 bases). The CDR3 is 17 residues long. Germline V gives CDR1 MNHEY, CDR2 SVGAGI. The V and J ends lost 2 bases and 2 bases respectively, with 13 bases between them.

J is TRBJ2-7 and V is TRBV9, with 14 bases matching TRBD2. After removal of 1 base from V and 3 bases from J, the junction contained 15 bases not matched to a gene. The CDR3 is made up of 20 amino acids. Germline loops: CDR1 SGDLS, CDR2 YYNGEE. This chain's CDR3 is CASSVNSGLAGEGGGYEQYF. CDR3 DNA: TGTGCCAGCAGCGTAAACTCGGGACTAGCGGGAGAGGGGGGTGGCTACGAGCAGTACTTC.

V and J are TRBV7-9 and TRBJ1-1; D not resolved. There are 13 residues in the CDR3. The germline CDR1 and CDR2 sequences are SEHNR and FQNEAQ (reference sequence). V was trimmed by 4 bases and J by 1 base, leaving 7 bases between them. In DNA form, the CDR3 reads TGTGCCAGCAGCTCAATTCGGAACACTGAAGCTTTCTTT. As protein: CASSSIRNTEAFF.

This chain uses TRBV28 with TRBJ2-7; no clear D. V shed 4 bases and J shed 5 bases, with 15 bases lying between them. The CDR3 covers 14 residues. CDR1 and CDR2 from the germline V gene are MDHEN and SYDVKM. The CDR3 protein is CASSSYARADEQYF. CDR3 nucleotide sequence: TGTGCCAGCAGTTCCTACGCTAGGGCCGACGAGCAGTACTTC.

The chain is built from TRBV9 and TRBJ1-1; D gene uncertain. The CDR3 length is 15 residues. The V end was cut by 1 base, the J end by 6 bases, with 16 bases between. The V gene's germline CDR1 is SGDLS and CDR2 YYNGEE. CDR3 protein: CASSVNTATVAEAFF. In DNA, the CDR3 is TGTGCCAGCAGCGTAAACACGGCGACGGTAGCTGAAGCTTTCTTT.

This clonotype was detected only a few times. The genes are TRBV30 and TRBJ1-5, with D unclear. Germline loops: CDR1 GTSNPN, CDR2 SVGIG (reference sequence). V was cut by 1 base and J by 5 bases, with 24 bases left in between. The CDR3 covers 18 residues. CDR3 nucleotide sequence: TGTGCCTGGAGTGCCCTCCCAAAAACTGGGCGTGGGGATCAGCCCCAGCATTTT. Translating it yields CAWSALPKTGRGDQPQHF.

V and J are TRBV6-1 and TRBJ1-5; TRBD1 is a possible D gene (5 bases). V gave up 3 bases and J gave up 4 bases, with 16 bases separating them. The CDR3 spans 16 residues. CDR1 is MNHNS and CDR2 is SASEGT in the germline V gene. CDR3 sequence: CASSENPGTVNQPQHF. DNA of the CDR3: TGTGCCAGCAGTGAGAATCCCGGGACCGTGAATCAGCCCCAGCATTTT.